Listed here are 12 T cell receptor beta chains from one sample, sequenced in a study of cytomegalovirus exposure and HLA in healthy donors. The PCR used 60 Vbeta and 13 Jbeta primers. Clones were read by immunoSEQ multiplex PCR, and TCRdb kept only the in-frame ones, dropping some. The sample includes 90,000 or so clones, around 80% of them seen just once. The sequenced material came from PBMCs. The source of these receptors is a male donor in good health and CMV-seropositive.

Regarding this clone: Because the CDR3 is missing its conserved closing phenylalanine or tryptophan, this is likely a read error. This chain uses TRBV7-8 with TRBJ1-1; perhaps TRBD1 as D (6 bases). Trimming removed 3 bases at V and 5 bases at J, with 16 bases between. CDR3 length: 15 residues. CDR1 and CDR2 (germline): SGHVS, FQNEAQ. The CDR3 reads CASSFQRGGRTEAFL. The CDR3 DNA is TGTGCCAGCAGCTTCCAGCGGGGGGGCCGTACTGAAGCTTTCCTT.

J is TRBJ2-7 and V is TRBV11-2; unclear D gene. The ends were cut back, 5 bases at V and 9 bases at J, with 14 bases in the middle. The CDR3 spans 12 residues. Germline V lookup: CDR1 SGHAT, CDR2 FQNNGV. Here the CDR3 reads CASSPNSPGQYF. The DNA of the CDR3 is TGTGCCAGCAGCCCTAACTCCCCGGGGCAGTACTTC.

The chain employs TRBV28 and TRBJ2-7; D remains ambiguous. The germline V gene encodes CDR1 MDHEN and CDR2 SYDVKM. The ends were cut back, 9 bases at V and 4 bases at J, with 13 bases in the middle. There are 12 residues in the CDR3. The DNA of the CDR3 is TGTGCCAGTGCTAGTCTTTCTTACGAGCAGTACTTC. Encoded protein: CASASLSYEQYF. The full variable domain, its missing parts supplied by reference TRBV28 and TRBJ2-7, is DVKVTQSSRYLVKRTGEKVFLECVQDMDHENMFWYRQDPGLGLRLIYFSYDVKMKEKGDIPEGYSVSREKKERFSLILESASTNQTSMYLCASASLSYEQYFGPGTRLTVT.

V is TRBV27 and J is TRBJ2-3; TRBD1 matches 7 bases. V shed 4 bases, J shed 2 bases, and the junction held 18 bases outside the gene matches. Germline-derived CDR1 and CDR2 are MNHEY and SMNVEV (reference sequence). This CDR3 is built from 19 residues. Here the CDR3 DNA reads TGTGCCAGCAGTTCCACCGCGTGGGACAGCGAAATCTCCACAGATACGCAGTATTTT. It encodes CASSSTAWDSEISTDTQYF.

This chain uses TRBV29-1 with TRBJ2-1; D might be TRBD2 (5 bases). V lost 7 bases and J 4 bases, leaving 23 bases between the germline ends. The germline gives CDR1 SQVTM, CDR2 ANQGSEA. There are 16 residues in the CDR3. The CDR3, as DNA: TGCAGCGGGGGTAACGAGGCGGGCTATGGGTACAATGAGCAGTTCTTC. Translated, it gives CSGGNEAGYGYNEQFF.

The chain combines TRBV7-3 with TRBJ2-1, with 7 positions matching TRBD1. V lost 5 bases to trimming and J lost 6 bases; unmatched junction nucleotides: 10. The CDR3 covers 15 residues. From germline, CDR1 is SGHTA and CDR2 FQGTGA. The CDR3 region has the DNA TGTGCCAGCAGCCTCCATCCCGGGACAGCCAATGAGCAGTTCTTC. Translating gives CASSLHPGTANEQFF.

This chain connects TRBV7-2 to TRBJ1-6, with 8 bases lining up with TRBD1. CDR3 length: 13 residues. J was trimmed by 10 bases and V by 5 bases; bases with no gene match: 4. Germline CDR1 and CDR2: SGHTA and FQGNSA. CDR3 DNA: TGTGCCAGCAGCCTGACAGGGGAATCACCCCTCCACTTT. Translated, it gives CASSLTGESPLHF. The variable domain in full, with the rest retrieved from reference TRBV7-2 and TRBJ1-6, is GAGVSQSPSNKVTEKGKDVELRCDPISGHTALYWYRQSLGQGLEFLIYFQGNSAPDKSGLPSDRFSAERTGGSVSTLTIQRTQQEDSAVYLCASSLTGESPLHFGNGTRLTVT.

This clone was seen a few times. The chain uses TRBV10-3 and TRBJ1-2, with D perhaps TRBD1 (6 bases). V gave up 11 bases and J gave up 6 bases, with 19 bases separating them. Germline values: CDR1 ENHRY, CDR2 SYGVKD. The CDR3 extends over 13 amino acids. CDR3 in amino acids: CAVEDSERDGYTF. CDR3 coding DNA: TGTGCCGTCGAGGACAGCGAACGGGATGGCTACACCTTC.

The chain is built from TRBV27 and TRBJ1-5; D possibly corresponds to TRBD1 (6 bases). Germline CDR1 reads MNHEY; CDR2 reads SMNVEV (reference sequence). Trimming shortened V by 8 bases and J by 5 bases, and 13 bases separated the two germline ends. The CDR3 totals 13 residues. The CDR3 region is CASSGQIDQPQHF. As DNA, the CDR3 is TGTGCCAGCTCCGGACAGATAGATCAGCCCCAGCATTTT.

This chain links TRBV28 with TRBJ1-5; TRBD1 is a possible D gene (6 bases). V lost 10 bases and J 4 bases, leaving 23 bases between the germline ends. In germline, CDR1 is MDHEN, CDR2 SYDVKM. The CDR3 contains 16 residues. CDR3 loop: CATYRAVVVVNQPQHF. The CDR3 region has the DNA TGTGCCACCTACAGGGCGGTCGTCGTGGTTAATCAGCCCCAGCATTTT.

J is TRBJ2-7 and V is TRBV5-1, with TRBD1 identical over 9 bases. CDR1 is SGHRS and CDR2 is YFSETQ in the germline V gene. There are 13 residues in the CDR3. The ends lost 4 bases at V and 7 bases at J; junction bases unmatched: 6. Here the CDR3 DNA reads TGCGCCAGCAGCCTCGGGACAGGGTTGGAGCAGTACTTC. Its translation: CASSLGTGLEQYF.

The chain uses TRBV7-3 and TRBJ1-2; TRBD1 aligns across 7 bases. The CDR3 has 13 residues. V lost 5 bases, J lost 4 bases, and 4 bases stayed unmatched. Germline V gene lookup returns CDR1 SGHTA and CDR2 FQGTGA. The CDR3 reads CASSDAGGYGYTF. CDR3 coding DNA: TGTGCCAGCAGCGATGCAGGGGGCTATGGCTACACCTTC.